The 10 T cell receptor beta chains reported below all come from one sample, sequenced in a study of blood T cell repertoires in COVID-19. The table came from immunoSEQ multiplex PCR; TCRdb's copy has only in-frame clones and leaves some out. The sample consists of approximately 74,000 clones, 88% of them appearing once. The specimen was peripheral blood. The receptors were sampled from a woman of 80 years or more with active or convalescent COVID-19.

The V and J genes are TRBV7-2 and TRBJ2-2, with D perhaps TRBD1 (6 bases). Trimming left V 0 bases short and J 5 bases short, with 13 bases between. CDR1 and CDR2 from the germline V gene are SGHTA and FQGNSA. The CDR3 runs to 16 residues. CDR3 protein: CASSLAVDRRTGELFF. The CDR3 region has the DNA TGTGCCAGCAGCTTAGCGGTCGACAGGAGGACCGGGGAGCTGTTTTTT.

The V and J genes are TRBV9 and TRBJ1-2, with D unresolved. Deletions cut 0 bases from V and 0 bases from J, with 9 bases between. The CDR3 covers 15 residues. The germline CDR1 and CDR2 sequences are SGDLS and YYNGEE. The CDR3 DNA follows: TGTGCCAGCAGCGTAGGCGGCGAGGCTAACTATGGCTACACCTTC. It encodes CASSVGGEANYGYTF.

The genes are TRBV27 and TRBJ2-2; 9 nucleotides agree with TRBD1. V shed 6 bases and J 5 bases; nucleotides not matched to a gene: 10. Germline CDR1 and CDR2: MNHEY and SMNVEV (reference sequence). The CDR3 is 16 amino acids. CDR3 sequence reads: CASRLARDRATGELFF. CDR3 coding DNA: TGTGCCAGCAGGCTTGCTAGGGACAGGGCGACCGGGGAGCTGTTTTTT.

V gene TRBV19 combines with J gene TRBJ2-2; D might be TRBD2 (6 bases). This CDR3 comprises 13 residues. Germline CDR1 LNHDA, CDR2 SQIVND (reference sequence). Deletions cut 1 base from V and 6 bases from J, with 6 bases between. CDR3 nucleotide sequence: TGTGCCAGTAGTATAGGGAGGGCCGGGGAGCTGTTTTTT. Amino acid sequence: CASSIGRAGELFF.

The chain combines TRBV27 with TRBJ1-1, with TRBD1 matching 8 bases. The junction had 2 bases not matched to a gene; V was cut back by 7 bases and J by 1 base. Germline loops: CDR1 MNHEY, CDR2 SMNVEV (reference sequence). CDR3 length: 13 residues. The CDR3 DNA follows: TGTGCCAGCAAAGACAGGGGGAACACTGAAGCTTTCTTT. Protein: CASKDRGNTEAFF.

The chain uses TRBV5-1 and TRBJ2-5; TRBD1 aligns across 7 bases. From germline, CDR1 is SGHRS and CDR2 YFSETQ. The CDR3 is 14 residues long. V was pared by 0 bases and J by 5 bases, with 4 bases of the junction left unmatched. CDR3 sequence: CASSLGQGGETQYF. The CDR3 nucleotides read TGCGCCAGCAGCTTGGGACAGGGTGGGGAGACCCAGTACTTC.

The chain recombines TRBV7-9 with TRBJ1-2, with 8 bases fitting TRBD1. This CDR3 contains 12 residues. V was clipped by 5 bases and J by 6 bases; unmatched bases: 2. The germline V gene encodes CDR1 SEHNR and CDR2 FQNEAQ (reference sequence). CDR3 DNA sequence: TGTGCCAGCAGCCAGGACAGGGATGGCTACACCTTC. This sequence encodes CASSQDRDGYTF.

The rearrangement uses TRBV11-2 and TRBJ1-1; TRBD1 might be the D (5 bases). Germline CDR1 reads SGHAT; CDR2 reads FQNNGV. The CDR3 has 13 residues. Trimming shortened V by 2 bases and J by 1 base, and 5 bases separated the two germline ends. In nucleotides, the CDR3 is TGTGCCAGCAGCTTAACAGGGAACACTGAAGCTTTCTTT. Its translation is CASSLTGNTEAFF. Using reference TRBV11-2 and TRBJ1-1 for the parts outside the CDR3, the full variable domain is EAGVAQSPRYKIIEKRQSVAFWCNPISGHATLYWYQQILGQGPKLLIQFQNNGVVDDSQLPKDRFSAERLKGVDSTLKIQPAKLEDSAVYLCASSLTGNTEAFFGQGTRLTVV.

The count of this clone is one. This chain connects TRBV18 to TRBJ2-7, with D tentatively TRBD1 (7 bases). Germline values: CDR1 KGHSH, CDR2 LQKENI. Trimming took off 0 bases at V and 4 bases at J, with 10 bases between the two ends. This CDR3 spans 14 amino acids. CDR3 in amino acids: CASSPPSGGYEQYF. The CDR3 coding sequence is TGTGCCAGCTCACCACCTTCAGGGGGGTACGAGCAGTACTTC. Together with reference TRBV18 and TRBJ2-7, the CDR3 gives the full variable domain: NAGVMQNPRHLVRRRGQEARLRCSPMKGHSHVYWYRQLPEEGLKFMVYLQKENIIDESGMPKERFSAEFPKEGPSILRIQQVVRGDSAAYFCASSPPSGGYEQYFGPGTRLTVT.

The rearrangement links TRBV7-3 to TRBJ2-1, with 9 bases aligning to TRBD2. The CDR3 contains 12 residues. V lost 5 bases and J lost 13; bases outside the gene matches: 6. CDR1 is SGHTA and CDR2 is FQGTGA in the germline V gene. The chain's CDR3 is CASSELAGAQFF. Written as DNA, the CDR3 is TGTGCCAGCAGCGAGTTAGCGGGAGCTCAGTTCTTC.